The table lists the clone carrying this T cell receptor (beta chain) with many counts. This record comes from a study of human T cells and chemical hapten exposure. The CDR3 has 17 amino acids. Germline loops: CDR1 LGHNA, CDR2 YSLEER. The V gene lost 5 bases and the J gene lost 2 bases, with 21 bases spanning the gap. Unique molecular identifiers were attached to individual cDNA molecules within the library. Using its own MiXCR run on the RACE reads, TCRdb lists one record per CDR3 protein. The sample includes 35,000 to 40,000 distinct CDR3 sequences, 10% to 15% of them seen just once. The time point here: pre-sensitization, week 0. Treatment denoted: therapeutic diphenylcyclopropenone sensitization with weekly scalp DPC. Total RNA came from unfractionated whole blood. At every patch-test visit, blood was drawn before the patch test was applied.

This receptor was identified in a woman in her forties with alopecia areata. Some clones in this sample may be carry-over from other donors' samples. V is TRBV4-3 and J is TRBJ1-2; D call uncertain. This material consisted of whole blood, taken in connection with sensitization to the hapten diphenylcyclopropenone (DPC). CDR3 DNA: TGCGCCAGCAGCGAAGTGGTGGCTGGAGGAGCAAACTATGGCTACACCTTC. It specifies CASSEVVAGGANYGYTF.